The 20 T cell receptor beta chains below all came from one sample that was sequenced in a study of blood T cell repertoires in COVID-19. Clones were sequenced by immunoSEQ multiplex PCR, and TCRdb holds only the in-frame ones, with some missing. In the table there are about 240,000 clones, about 82% of which are singletons. The specimen was peripheral blood. All receptors derive from an elderly man with acute or convalescent COVID-19.

The chain is built from TRBV3-1 (or the pseudogene TRBV3-2) and TRBJ2-2; 8 bases fit TRBD2. Germline CDR1 reads LGHDT; CDR2 reads YNNKEL (reference sequence). The junction had 1 base not matched to a gene; V was cut back by 4 bases and J by 0 bases. The CDR3 has 15 amino acids. In nucleotides, the CDR3 is TGTGCCAGCAGCCTGGGACTAGCGAACACCGGGGAGCTGTTTTTT. It yields the protein CASSLGLANTGELFF.

V usage is TRBV2 and J usage is TRBJ1-5; 7 nucleotides agree with TRBD1. Germline CDR1 SNHLY, CDR2 FYNNEI. This CDR3 region has 16 residues. Trimming took 4 bases from V and 1 from J; bases not matched to a gene: 7. Written as DNA, the CDR3 is TGTGCCAGCAGTGCCCTGGACAGGCTGAGCAATCAGCCCCAGCATTTT. Translation gives CASSALDRLSNQPQHF. Full variable domain (outside the CDR3, taken from reference TRBV2 and TRBJ1-5): EPEVTQTPSHQVTQMGQEVILRCVPISNHLYFYWYRQILGQKVEFLVSFYNNEISEKSEIFDDQFSVERPDGSNFTLKIRSTKLEDSAMYFCASSALDRLSNQPQHFGDGTRLSIL.

The CDR3 DNA reads TGTGCCAGCAGGTATATCAGGGGGCGCGAGTCACCCCTCCACTTT. This codes for CASRYIRGRESPLHF. The chain employs TRBV2 and TRBJ1-6; the match to TRBD1 covers 8 bases. J gave up 10 bases and V 6 bases, and 11 bases lay outside the gene matches. Germline V gene data show CDR1 as SNHLY and CDR2 as FYNNEI. The length of the CDR3 is 15 residues. Together with reference TRBV2 and TRBJ1-6, the CDR3 gives the full variable domain: EPEVTQTPSHQVTQMGQEVILRCVPISNHLYFYWYRQILGQKVEFLVSFYNNEISEKSEIFDDQFSVERPDGSNFTLKIRSTKLEDSAMYFCASRYIRGRESPLHFGNGTRLTVT.

The chain couples TRBV6-2 or TRBV6-3 to TRBJ1-6; D ambiguous. CDR3 length: 14 amino acids. V gave up 2 bases and J gave up 7 bases, with 9 bases separating them. From germline, CDR1 is MNHEY and CDR2 SVGEGT. Here the CDR3 DNA reads TGTGCCAGCAGTTACCCCGAGCGGAATTCACCCCTCCACTTT. Residues: CASSYPERNSPLHF.

This clone was picked up a small number of times. The chain recombines TRBV18 with TRBJ1-1; D gene unclear. V lost 2 bases and J lost 2, with 6 bases in between. Germline CDR1 and CDR2: KGHSH and LQKENI. CDR3 length: 13 residues. The CDR3 sequence is CASSPKSNTEAFF. DNA of the CDR3: TGTGCCAGCTCACCAAAGAGTAACACTGAAGCTTTCTTT.

The V call is TRBV18, the J call TRBJ2-1; TRBD2 might be the D (5 bases). The CDR3 spans 15 residues. V was cut by 6 bases and J by 0 bases, with 12 bases left in between. Germline CDR1 is KGHSH and CDR2 is LQKENI. The CDR3 DNA is TGTGCCAGCTCCCAGGACTTTAGCTCCTACAATGAGCAGTTCTTC. Its protein is CASSQDFSSYNEQFF.

This clone was recorded once. The rearrangement links TRBV25-1 to TRBJ1-2; 10 positions agree with TRBD1. Germline trimming cut 2 bases from V and 8 bases from J; bases unmatched to any gene: 11. CDR1 is MGHDK and CDR2 is SYGVNS in the germline V gene. The CDR3 has 16 amino acids. CDR3 DNA sequence: TGTGCCAGCAGTGAAGGGGGACAGGGGAGAGTTATCGGCTACACCTTC. Translated, it gives CASSEGGQGRVIGYTF.

The genes are TRBV5-4 and TRBJ2-2; 8 nucleotides match TRBD2. Germline trimming cut 0 bases from V and 4 bases from J; bases unmatched to any gene: 5. Germline assignment: CDR1 SGHNT and CDR2 YYREEE (reference sequence). The CDR3 contains 16 residues. Here the CDR3 reads CASSLAGAGGTGELFF. For the CDR3, the DNA is TGTGCCAGCAGCTTGGCCGGGGCGGGAGGCACCGGGGAGCTGTTTTTT.

This chain links TRBV11-1 with TRBJ1-4, with D possibly being TRBD1 (5 bases). The CDR3 runs to 15 residues. Germline CDR1 and CDR2: SGHAT and FQDESV (reference sequence). The ends were cut back, 3 bases at V and 0 bases at J, with 8 bases in the middle. The CDR3, as DNA: TGTGCCAGCAGCTTGACAGACTCAACTAATGAAAAACTGTTTTTT. Amino acids: CASSLTDSTNEKLFF.

The gene calls are TRBV12-3 or TRBV12-4 and TRBJ1-4; TRBD1 agrees at 9 bases. V was clipped by 5 bases and J by 8 bases; unmatched bases: 3. The CDR3 covers 13 residues. Here the CDR3 reads CASSLGTGEKLFF. DNA for the CDR3: TGTGCCAGCAGTCTCGGGACAGGGGAAAAACTGTTTTTT.

The V and J genes are TRBV6-6 and TRBJ2-1, with 11 bases aligning to TRBD1. The CDR3 length is 14 residues. The germline V gene has CDR1 MNHNY and CDR2 SVGAGI (reference sequence). V gave up 6 bases and J gave up 6 bases; unmatched junction bases: 4. CDR3 loop: CASRSGTGGNEQFF. In DNA form, the CDR3 reads TGTGCCAGCAGGTCCGGGACAGGGGGCAATGAGCAGTTCTTC.

This clone came up once. The chain links TRBV3-1 (or the pseudogene TRBV3-2) to TRBJ2-1, with a tentative D call TRBD2 (6 bases). V was trimmed by 7 bases and J by 6 bases, leaving 19 bases between them. Germline CDR1 LGHDT, CDR2 YNNKEL (reference sequence). This CDR3 contains 15 residues. CDR3 DNA sequence: TGTGCCAGCACCCAGGGCCTGCCGGGGGTCAATGAGCAGTTCTTC. It translates to CASTQGLPGVNEQFF.

The chain carries TRBV19 and TRBJ2-1; possible D gene TRBD2, 5 bases. The CDR3 is 14 amino acids. The germline V and J ends were trimmed by 4 bases and 2 bases, with 9 bases remaining between them. Germline V gene lookup returns CDR1 LNHDA and CDR2 SQIVND (reference sequence). CDR3: CASSTQRPYNEQFF. For the CDR3, the DNA is TGTGCCAGTAGTACCCAGCGGCCCTACAATGAGCAGTTCTTC.

This clone was counted a single time. The V call is TRBV18, the J call TRBJ2-5, with D possibly matching TRBD2 (6 bases). V was cut by 2 bases and J by 5 bases, with 12 bases left in between. CDR1 and CDR2 from the germline V gene are KGHSH and LQKENI. The CDR3 is made up of 14 amino acids. The CDR3 nucleotides read TGTGCCAGCTCACCAGGGGGAGGAGTGGAGACCCAGTACTTC. Translated, it gives CASSPGGGVETQYF.

The chain carries TRBV27 and TRBJ1-2; TRBD1 is a possible D gene (5 bases). V dropped 6 bases and J dropped 0 bases, with 8 bases sitting between them. The CDR3 sequence is 13 residues long. CDR1 MNHEY and CDR2 SMNVEV come from the germline V gene (reference sequence). CDR3 DNA sequence: TGTGCCAGCAGGCTGACAGCTAACTATGGCTACACCTTC. This translates into CASRLTANYGYTF.

The chain joins TRBV3-1 (or the pseudogene TRBV3-2) to TRBJ2-6, with 8 bases that match TRBD1. The junction had 4 bases not matched to a gene; V was cut back by 3 bases and J by 0 bases. Germline V CDR1 and CDR2: LGHDT, YNNKEL (reference sequence). This CDR3 contains 17 residues. The DNA for the CDR3 is TGTGCCAGCAGCCAGAGGACAGGGTTCTCTGGGGCCAACGTCCTGACTTTC. Its translation is CASSQRTGFSGANVLTF.

The chain carries TRBV12-3 or TRBV12-4 and TRBJ2-7, with D unclear. The V gene lost 2 bases and the J gene lost 4 bases, with 9 bases spanning the gap. The CDR3 is made up of 13 amino acids. The CDR3 bases are TGTGCCAGCAGTTTATCTGGAGAGTACGAGCAGTACTTC. Protein sequence: CASSLSGEYEQYF.

V and J are TRBV5-5 and TRBJ1-1; no reliable D call. Trimming took 5 bases from V and 1 from J, leaving 12 bases between them. Germline-derived CDR1 and CDR2 are SGHKS and YYEKEE (reference sequence). CDR3 length equals 14 residues. The CDR3 is CASRLQVRNTEAFF. The CDR3 DNA sequence: TGTGCCAGCAGACTGCAGGTGAGGAACACTGAAGCTTTCTTT.

This clone occurred once. V usage is TRBV7-9 and J usage is TRBJ2-5; D is possibly TRBD2 (6 bases). Trimming shortened V by 2 bases and J by 5 bases, and 9 bases separated the two germline ends. The CDR3 is made up of 13 amino acids. CDR1 is SEHNR and CDR2 is FQNEAQ in the germline V gene (reference sequence). CDR3 sequence: CASSLRLGETQYF. The CDR3 nucleotides are TGTGCCAGCAGCTTAAGACTAGGGGAGACCCAGTACTTC.

The rearrangement joins TRBV7-9 to TRBJ1-5; D ambiguous. The V end was cut by 1 base, the J end by 8 bases, with 9 bases between. The CDR3 is 13 residues long. Germline V gene lookup returns CDR1 SEHNR and CDR2 FQNEAQ (reference sequence). The CDR3 nucleotides are TGTGCCAGCAGCTTAGTTCCGGGTGAGCCCCAGCATTTT. Amino acid sequence: CASSLVPGEPQHF.